The sequence of this T cell receptor beta chain was determined in a study of cytomegalovirus exposure and HLA in healthy donors (dated by TCRdb to 2016 to 2017). Regarding the complete study: An earlier analysis of about 560 of the donors reported about 260 Gb of sequence data and 95 million to 130 million unique TCR beta sequences obtained from about 179 million T cells. An early release covering 500 to 750 HLA-typed donors comprised about 300 gigabases of sequencing data and about 90 million unique TCR sequences. The genetic ancestry cluster associated with self-reported Caucasian donors included about 81% of the roughly 400 genotyped donors. The study was designed to test whether signatures of past pathogen exposure could be identified by cataloging public T cell receptors. Using immunosequencing, the study profiled T cell repertoires from 500 to 800 subjects and related those repertoires to cytomegalovirus serostatus. Besides the first cohort of around 670 subjects, a separate validation cohort made up of 120 or so different subjects was used. To predict cytomegalovirus infection status, the study brought together high-throughput TCR immunosequencing, statistical association of individual TCRs with disease status, and machine learning. A later analysis re-examined previously published TCR beta repertoires from about 670 donors and added high-resolution HLA genotyping to investigate patterns of TCR occurrence. The later analysis used no new phenotypic data to find candidate immune exposures, relying instead on TCR beta sequences and their occurrence across donors. In an earlier analysis of 500 to 650 of the donors, high-throughput TCR beta sequencing was used to judge whether each TCR beta V gene segment behaved as functional or pseudogenic. Donor age, sex, ethnicity and CMV serostatus were compiled together with the repertoire data. Genome-wide SNP genotypes for about 60% of the 666 donors were used in a later genetic analysis, which treated that subset as a discovery cohort. All discovery cohort repertoires had been generated using a single sequencing platform. Both class I and class II loci were covered by HLA typing, at four-digit resolution. Typing coverage varied by locus: about 620-630 donors for A, B, C, DRB1 and DQB1; roughly 520 for DQA1; approximately 610 for DPA1; roughly 450 for DPB1. A handful of DR-DQ haplotypes were handled as single units for association and clustering because linkage in the cohort was strong. On average, roughly 240,000 unique TCR beta nucleotide sequences were sequenced per donor among about 400 genotyped donors of the cohort, with around 19% of those sequences being non-productive.

The cohort was made up of around 720 healthy bone marrow donors. All cohort members were sampled while nominally healthy, although unrecorded immune exposures were likely present. The donor tested CMV seropositive and was one of the 289 seropositive cohort members. Every donor gave a peripheral blood sample, and the peripheral blood mononuclear cells from that sample were used for TCR beta sequencing. Genomic DNA extraction from the blood cell samples was performed with the Qiagen DNeasy Blood Extraction Kit. The library was made by the immunoSEQ multiplex PCR assay. For the multiplex PCR, a mixture combining 60 forward primers for TCR Vbeta segments and 13 reverse primers for TCR Jbeta segments was used. The CDR3 region of rearranged TCR beta genes was amplified from genomic DNA by a multiplex PCR assay. The amplified TCR beta libraries were sequenced on the Illumina HiSeq System as 87-base-pair reads. Under the source paper's analysis protocol: A later analysis tallied 75 million to 95 million unique TCR beta chains across the 600 to 700 repertoires, and approximately 11 million of those chains were shared by two or more donors. To remove PCR and sequencing errors, raw reads were error-corrected and collapsed into unique sequences using a nearest-neighbor algorithm that merged closely related sequences. CDR3 sequences were aligned to IMGT reference sequences to assign V, D and J gene segments. Each retained sequence needed at least a six-nucleotide match to both a V gene segment and a J gene segment. Rearrangements were called productive when the CDR3 lacked stop codons and stayed in frame with V and J; all others were non-productive. Following IMGT convention, CDR3 was defined as the stretch from the second conserved V-encoded cysteine up to the conserved J-encoded phenylalanine. In an earlier analysis of 550 to 650 of the donors, sequences lacking an unambiguous match to a single V gene segment were excluded. In an earlier analysis of 500 to 750 of the donors, V segments were called functional above 56.7% productive rearrangements and were called segregating when the between-donor standard deviation exceeded 5%. A statistical classification framework was built for diagnosing cytomegalovirus status from the catalog of TCR beta chain sequences. In a later analysis, TCR nucleotide sequences were compared against IMGT/GENE-DB human TR gene sequences so that V and J genes could be assigned. Using the TCRdist pipeline, a later analysis assigned CDR3 sequences along with most-parsimonious VDJ recombination scenarios. In a later analysis, each TCR beta chain was defined by its CDR3 amino acid sequence together with its V-gene family, and reads lacking a unique V-gene family were excluded. A later analysis removed roughly 590 highly shared, low-generation-probability nucleotide sequences to deal with suspected cross-contamination and a sequencing artifact. A later analysis calculated a clonal expansion index for each public chain from normalized within-repertoire ranks of inferred template counts. A later analysis computed generation probabilities with a VDJ recombination model fitted to out-of-frame rearrangements, and checked the results against IGoR. In a later analysis, hypergeometric tests were used to score TCR-TCR, TCR-HLA and TCR-CMV co-occurrence, with a repertoire-size bias correction applied to TCR pairs. To estimate false discovery rates, a later analysis permuted the HLA or CMV assignments 20 times. In a later analysis, co-occurring TCRs were grouped with DBSCAN, and TCRdist sequence similarity was added when clustering was performed within HLA-allele-positive subsets. Repertoires with fewer than 30,000 or more than 120,000 public chains, plus five repertoires with anomalous nucleotide sharing, were excluded from co-occurrence clustering. TCRdb carries this immuneACCESS record with in-frame sequences only. Its versions omit some clonotypes, under half of them owing to an unresolved V gene in the studies checked, with the rest unexplained. V and J calls plus clone size are reproduced from that table; the DNA served to infer D and trimming. The sample table lists 100,000 to 150,000 clones, around 80% of them with a count of one. Jointly, the top ten make up about 2.7% of the sample.

Trimming takes 6 bases off V and 2 bases off J; junction bases not matched to a gene: 7. Including cysteine and phenylalanine, the CDR3 has 14 amino acids. The entry retains the CDR3 DNA only, 42 bases that are in frame from base 1. Looking up the germline V gene yields CDR1 SQVTM and CDR2 ANQGSEA. A word on this clone: Its binding antigen is unknown. No much larger clone is present one base from it, and per-base qualities are unavailable.

The full study reports these points: In both the original and validation cohorts, the classifier was reported to diagnose cytomegalovirus status with high specificity and sensitivity. An earlier analysis of 587 of the donors showed that most TCR beta V segments appeared in productive rearrangements either about 87% or about 30% of the time, which broadly matched IMGT annotations. A few of the identified cytomegalovirus-associated TCR beta chains were confirmed in vitro to be specific for cytomegalovirus antigens. In a later analysis, HLA-associated TCR beta chains were found to be more clonally expanded and to have lower generation probabilities than equally common non-associated chains. A further reported finding was that TCR beta sequences accurately predicted the HLA-A and HLA-B alleles for most subjects in the first cohort. When HLA alleles, especially DR and DQ, strongly co-occurred, attributing TCR associations to individual alleles was difficult. Approximately 18 rarely observed V segments, including chromosome 9 orphons, were excluded from the earlier analysis of some 590 of the donors because counts were too low. Correlated functional status among segregating V segments might be attributable to linkage disequilibrium, but an unknown experimental factor could not be ruled out. Because HLA typing was missing for some donors at each locus, association tests included only the typed subset. Sequencing depth was assumed to be roughly uniform across donors in the presence/absence analyses, though that assumption may not hold. CMV serostatus was the only immune exposure information available for the cohort. In a later analysis, TCR association rates were found to vary across HLA loci, with the most associated TCRs seen for DRB1 alleles and the fewest for HLA-C alleles. The study gave a list of 150 to 200 TCR beta chains associated with cytomegalovirus. Some IMGT-functional V segments, including TRBV6-2 and TRBV6-3, could not be told apart with the 87-base-pair reads, so those segments were excluded. A group of highly shared sequence variants was considered likely to be a technical artifact of the sequencing pipeline. An association between a missense DCLRE1C variant and V-gene and J-gene trimming of TCR beta chains was found in a later genetic analysis and replicated in an independent cohort. According to the authors, the approach could potentially be generalized to other disease states and immunological phenotypes. In a later genetic analysis, fewer N-insertions in productive TCRs were reported among donors in an Asian-associated ancestry cluster than the roughly 670-donor mean. In a later analysis, several top co-occurrence clusters were reported to appear linked to parvovirus B19, influenza, CMV and Epstein-Barr virus. Across donors, most TCR sequences were observed very rarely, whereas some public TCRs were present in many individuals. According to a later analysis, most CMV-associated TCR beta chains appeared to be HLA-restricted, and the HLA associations seemed to be driven largely by CMV exposure. The cohort was sequenced for TCR beta chains only, and without alpha or paired-chain data the features that could be detected were limited. A later analysis associated 15,000 to 20,000 TCR beta sequences with specific HLA alleles at a false discovery rate of 0.05.

This chain joins TRBV29-1 to TRBJ2-7, with TRBD2 identical over 10 junction bases. Sequenced material: PBMCs. The TCR was taken from a woman younger than 30 in good health and CMV-seropositive. CDR3 region: CSVRRSGGAYEQYF. The sequenced DNA is TGCAGCGTCCGACGAAGCGGGGGGGCCTACGAGCAGTACTTC.